This TCR beta chain appears in the sequencing data of a study of HIV-infected patients and healthy controls. Study-level findings and limits: HIV-associated CDR3 frequencies dropped significantly during therapy; CMV-associated ones, mostly rising, changed nonsignificantly.

This clonotype appeared a few times. What it binds is not known. Around 500 ng RNA was reverse transcribed with alpha and beta constant-region primers. Each of the alpha and beta chains got its own library through chain-specific third strand synthesis with indices. TCRdb called the 5' RACE reads again in MiXCR, with one record for every CDR3 protein. The top ten clones hold less than 6.5% of a sample with 17,000 or so distinct CDR3 sequences, 9.4% of them seen once. All unsorted peripheral T cells were captured because whole blood was used without fractionation. The TCR comes from an adult in good health. Source material: blood.

The CDR3 reads CSVWENYGYTF. DNA for the CDR3: TGCAGCGTTTGGGAAAACTATGGCTACACCTTC. The V call is TRBV29-1, the J call TRBJ1-2; D not certain. V was trimmed by 5 bases and J by 2 bases, leaving 6 bases between them. In germline, CDR1 is SQVTM, CDR2 ANQGSEA. The CDR3 runs 11 residues.